Shown below are 14 T cell receptor beta chains from a single sample sequenced in a study of T cells expressing NK-cell markers. TCRdb reprocessed the 5' RACE reads, keeping one entry per CDR3 protein, no DNA. Its table records about 460,000 distinct CDR3 sequences. Sequencing was done on a sample of blood T cells: a sorted CD56 or NKG2C T cell subset, CD4+ or CD8+ T cells, or bulk PBMC T cells (not recorded which). These receptors were collected from a woman aged 45-60 years in good health.

V and J are TRBV28 and TRBJ2-2; the TCRdb call, TRBD2, lacks DNA for checking. The CDR3 contains 19 residues. Germline assignment: CDR1 MDHEN and CDR2 SYDVKM. CDR3 residues: CASKFPGLAGRKHTGELFF.

CDR3 sequence: CAISESRASYNEQFF. The chain is built from TRBV10-3 and TRBJ2-1. This CDR3 has 15 residues. Germline CDR1 and CDR2: ENHRY and SYGVKD.

The chain recombines TRBV5-4 with TRBJ1-1; the TCRdb D gene call, TRBD1, has no DNA to confirm it. In germline, CDR1 is SGHNT, CDR2 YYREEE (reference sequence). This CDR3 spans 15 amino acids. CDR3 amino acids: CASSTSGQMNTEAFF.

The V call is TRBV12-3 or TRBV12-4, the J call TRBJ1-1. The CDR3 spans 12 residues. This CDR3 is CASNDFDTEAFF.

The V gene is TRBV5-1, the J gene TRBJ2-3; TCRdb calls TRBD1, which cannot be checked without DNA. The V gene's germline CDR1 is SGHRS and CDR2 YFSETQ. This CDR3 has 13 residues. The CDR3 is CASTTGDDDTQYF.

The chain is built from TRBV28 and TRBJ2-1; the TCRdb D gene call, TRBD2, has no DNA to confirm it. In germline, CDR1 is MDHEN, CDR2 SYDVKM. CDR3 size: 14 residues. The CDR3: CASRPGGRAPEQFF. Based on the CDR3 plus reference TRBV28 and TRBJ2-1, the full variable domain is DVKVTQSSRYLVKRTGEKVFLECVQDMDHENMFWYRQDPGLGLRLIYFSYDVKMKEKGDIPEGYSVSREKKERFSLILESASTNQTSMYLCASRPGGRAPEQFFGPGTRLTVL.

The gene calls are TRBV12-3 or TRBV12-4 and TRBJ2-1; TCRdb reports TRBD2, a call that lacks DNA to check it against. The CDR3 has 16 residues. The CDR3 loop is CASSPPVWGGDNEQFF.

V gene TRBV28 combines with J gene TRBJ2-1; TCRdb's D call of TRBD1 is untestable without DNA. Germline values: CDR1 MDHEN, CDR2 SYDVKM. This CDR3 comprises 19 residues. The chain's CDR3 is CASSSRDSPTGTTYNEQFF.

V usage is TRBV11-2 and J usage is TRBJ2-1; the D call from TCRdb, TRBD2, cannot be confirmed without DNA. This CDR3 spans 13 amino acids. Germline loops: CDR1 SGHAT, CDR2 FQNNGV. CDR3 sequence reads: CASSLLAGDEQFF.

The rearrangement uses TRBV12-3 or TRBV12-4 and TRBJ2-6; TCRdb outputs TRBD1, but without DNA this stays unchecked. The CDR3 covers 16 residues. This CDR3 is CASRSSGGSGANVLTF.

This chain joins TRBV12-3 or TRBV12-4 and TRBJ2-5; TCRdb lists TRBD2, though no DNA is available to test this call. The CDR3 is made up of 16 amino acids. CDR3 sequence reads: CASSFRLAEAQETQYF.

The chain combines TRBV5-4 with TRBJ2-1; TCRdb returns TRBD2, unconfirmable since there is no DNA. In germline, CDR1 is SGHNT, CDR2 YYREEE (reference sequence). This CDR3 has 17 residues. This CDR3 is CASSPWTSGRGNNEQFF.

The chain recombines TRBV20-1 with TRBJ1-1; TCRdb outputs TRBD1, but without DNA this stays unchecked. Germline CDR1 reads DFQATT; CDR2 reads SNEGSKA (reference sequence). This CDR3 spans 14 amino acids. The CDR3: CSAGGARWETEAFF.

The chain has TRBV3-1 and TRBJ1-2. This CDR3 is built from 14 residues. CDR1 is LGHDT and CDR2 is YNNKEL in the germline V gene (reference sequence). CDR3 residues: CASTQAGSNYGYTF.